The present T cell receptor (beta chain) was sequenced within a study of beta chain features in type 1 diabetes listed by TCRdb under 2018. Context from the whole study: Patients and healthy donors did not differ in mean age, gender distribution, total cell number or subset yield. Across all samples, 107,917,701 sorted cells were examined, and cell number per subset correlated strongly with RNA yield. Naive and central memory subsets were obtained from all 28 donors, but regulatory and stem cell-like memory subsets were isolated from only 8 patients and roughly 8 healthy donors. In the study, recently diagnosed type 1 diabetes patients and matched healthy donors were compared on the TCRB repertoires of their sorted circulating CD4+ T cell subsets.

The CDR3 runs 15 residues from the cysteine to the phenylalanine. Left in the record is the CDR3 DNA by itself, 45 bases read in frame from the first base. Ends trimmed: V by 4 bases, J by 7 bases; bases unmatched to a gene: 9. In the germline V gene, CDR1 corresponds to SGHTA and CDR2 to FQGTGA. On this clone: No antigen is known for it. No base quality information exists; no much larger clone differs at one position.

The High Capacity cDNA Reverse Transcription Kit was used to reverse transcribe all of the isolated RNA, meaning that expressed TCRB transcripts were what got sequenced. Deep immunoSEQ sequencing was applied to naive, central memory and regulatory T cell samples, giving an average of about 3.57 million total reads per sample. Sorted cells were lysed in RLT buffer, and RNA was extracted using DNase-treated RNeasy Micro or Mini kits according to cell number. Each cell subset was processed separately to prevent cross-contamination, with patient and healthy donor samples processed together. TCRB sequences were amplified from cDNA with the immunoSEQ multiplex PCR, producing 87-bp fragments spanning the CDR3 region. Sequencing of the amplicons was performed on the Illumina HiSeq platform. Per the source publication's procedure: Synthetic template baselines were used to correct PCR bias computationally, reads within Hamming distance 2 were collapsed together, and singletons that could not be merged were discarded. Reads were aligned against IMGT to assign V, D and J genes, CDR3 length and insertions or deletions at six rearrangement sites. Within each subset, clonotype counts were normalized to sorted cell number, and only after that were true diversity and Gini coefficients computed with the tcR R package. Repertoire sharing was quantified using the overlap coefficient calculated on TCRB nucleotide sequences. As a proxy for the pre-selection repertoire, out-of-frame TCRB sequences from naive cells were analyzed. TCRdb re-hosts the immuneACCESS table, in-frame sequences only. Its copies lack some clones; in the studies checked, an unresolved V gene accounts for under half of them, and the cause for the rest is not known. V and J calls and clone size are as listed in that table; D and trimming were resolved from the DNA. The sample includes around 400,000 clones, with roughly 16% observed a single time. The ten largest make up under 0.02% of the sample.

Paper-wide results and their limitations: Patients with type 1 diabetes made fewer insertions and deleted more nucleotides at VDJ recombination sites, implying thymic rearrangement abnormalities. In all four CD4+ subsets, TCRB CDR3 length was moderately but significantly shorter in type 1 diabetes patients. Shorter templates might be favored by PCR, yet because patient and control samples were amplified and corrected together, any such skew would affect both groups equally. Because cDNA was sequenced instead of genomic DNA, highly expressing activated cells could be over-represented, though the groups showed no difference in activation or CD3 levels. Only small numbers of individuals were included in the HLA sub-analyses, which left unresolved whether HLA type had any influence on TCRB rearrangement. Naive, central memory and regulatory TCRB repertoires appeared to be more alike among patients than among healthy donors.

Each donor gave one peripheral blood draw, averaging approximately 0.12 L, which was collected into heparinised tubes. A BD FACSAria II and a panel including CD45RO, CCR7, CD25, CD127, CD95 and CD27 were used to sort naive, central memory, regulatory and stem cell-like memory CD4+ T cells. Purity was above 98% for every sorted population. PBMCs were isolated right away by Lymphoprep density gradient centrifugation and were stained directly, without culture. So that batch effects would be minimized, each experiment stained and sorted samples in pairs, pairing one healthy donor with one patient. Sequenced material: naive CD4+ T cells from blood. The sample's cell subset or site label is to be understood as: true naive CD4+ T cells. Here the chain combines TRBV7-3 and TRBJ2-5; 10 bases in the junction line up with TRBD2. This sequence originates from a woman aged 18-30 years in good health. The CDR3 region has the sequence CASSSRTSGMRTQYF. The nucleotide sequence reads as follows: TGTGCCAGCAGCTCCCGGACTAGCGGAATGAGGACCCAGTACTTC.